The TCR beta chain under discussion was sequenced for a study of siplizumab effects on memory and regulatory T cells. General study findings and limits: Mean Treg-derived proportions of mappable alloreactive CD4+ clones were approximately 69% for siplizumab and around 29% for controls.

TCRdb keeps only in-frame clones here, not all; method: immunoSEQ multiplex PCR. Of 90,000 to 150,000 clones in the sample, 93% were seen once. To note about this clone: The antigen remains undetermined.

The germline V and J ends were trimmed by 0 bases and 2 bases, with 10 bases remaining between them. The CDR3 is made up of 15 amino acids. Germline V gene sequence: CDR1 LGHNA, CDR2 YSLEER. This TCR came from a human donor in good health. The rearrangement uses TRBV4-3 and TRBJ1-2, with D possibly TRBD1 on 6 matching bases. Sample: non-Treg CD4+ T cells sorted from blood. CDR3 nucleotides: TGCGCCAGCAGCCAAGAGCCCGGGGGCAACTATGGCTACACCTTC. As protein: CASSQEPGGNYGYTF.